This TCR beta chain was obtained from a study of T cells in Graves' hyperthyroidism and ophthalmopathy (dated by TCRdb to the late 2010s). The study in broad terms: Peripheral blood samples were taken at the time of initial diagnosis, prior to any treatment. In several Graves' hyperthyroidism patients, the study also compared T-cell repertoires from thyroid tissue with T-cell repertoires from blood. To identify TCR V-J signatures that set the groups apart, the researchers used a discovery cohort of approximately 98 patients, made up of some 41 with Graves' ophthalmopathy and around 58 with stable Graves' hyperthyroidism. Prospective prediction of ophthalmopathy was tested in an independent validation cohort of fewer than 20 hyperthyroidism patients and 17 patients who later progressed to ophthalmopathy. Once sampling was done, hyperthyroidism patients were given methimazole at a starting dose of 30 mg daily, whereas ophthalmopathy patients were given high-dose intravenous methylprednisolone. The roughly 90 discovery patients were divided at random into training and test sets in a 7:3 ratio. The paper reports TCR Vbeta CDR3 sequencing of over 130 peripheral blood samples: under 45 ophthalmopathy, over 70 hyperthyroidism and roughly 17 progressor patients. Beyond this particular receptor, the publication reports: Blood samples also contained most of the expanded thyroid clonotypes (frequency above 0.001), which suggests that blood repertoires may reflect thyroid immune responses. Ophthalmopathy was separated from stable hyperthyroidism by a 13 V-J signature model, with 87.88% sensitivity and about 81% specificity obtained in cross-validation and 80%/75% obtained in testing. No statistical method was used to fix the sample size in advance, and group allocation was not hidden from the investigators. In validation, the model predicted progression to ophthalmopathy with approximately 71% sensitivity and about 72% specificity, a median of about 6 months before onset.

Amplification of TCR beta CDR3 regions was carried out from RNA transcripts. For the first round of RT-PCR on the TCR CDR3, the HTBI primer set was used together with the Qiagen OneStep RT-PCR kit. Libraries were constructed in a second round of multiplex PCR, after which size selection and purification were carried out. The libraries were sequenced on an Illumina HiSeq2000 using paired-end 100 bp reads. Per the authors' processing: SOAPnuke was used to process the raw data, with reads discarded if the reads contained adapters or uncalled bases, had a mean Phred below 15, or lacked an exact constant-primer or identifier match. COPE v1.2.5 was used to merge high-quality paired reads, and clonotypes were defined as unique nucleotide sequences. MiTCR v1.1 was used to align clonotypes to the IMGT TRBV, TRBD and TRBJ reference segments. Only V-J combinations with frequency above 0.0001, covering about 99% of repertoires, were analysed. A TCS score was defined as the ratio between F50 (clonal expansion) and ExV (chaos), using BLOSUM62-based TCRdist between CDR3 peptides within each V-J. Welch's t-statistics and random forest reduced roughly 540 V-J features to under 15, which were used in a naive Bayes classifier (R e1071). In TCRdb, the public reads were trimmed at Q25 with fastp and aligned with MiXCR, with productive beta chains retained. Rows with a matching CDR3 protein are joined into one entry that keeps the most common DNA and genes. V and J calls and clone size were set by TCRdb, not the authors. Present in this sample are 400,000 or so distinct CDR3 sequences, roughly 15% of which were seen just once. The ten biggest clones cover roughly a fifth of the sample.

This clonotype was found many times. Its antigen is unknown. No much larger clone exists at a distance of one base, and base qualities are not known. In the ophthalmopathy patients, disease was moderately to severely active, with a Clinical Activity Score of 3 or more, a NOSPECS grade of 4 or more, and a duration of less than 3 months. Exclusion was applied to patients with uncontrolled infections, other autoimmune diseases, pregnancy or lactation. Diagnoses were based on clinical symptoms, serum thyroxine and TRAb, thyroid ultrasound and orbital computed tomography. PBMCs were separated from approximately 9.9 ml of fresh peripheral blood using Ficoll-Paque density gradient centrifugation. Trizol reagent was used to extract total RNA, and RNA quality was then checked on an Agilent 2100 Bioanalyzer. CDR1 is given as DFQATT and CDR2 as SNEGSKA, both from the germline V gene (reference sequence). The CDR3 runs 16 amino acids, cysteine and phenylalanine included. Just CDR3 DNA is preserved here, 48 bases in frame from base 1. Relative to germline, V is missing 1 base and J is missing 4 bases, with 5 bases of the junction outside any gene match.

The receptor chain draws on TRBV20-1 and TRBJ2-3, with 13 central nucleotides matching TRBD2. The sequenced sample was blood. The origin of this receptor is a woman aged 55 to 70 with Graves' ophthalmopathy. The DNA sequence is TGCAGTGCTAGAGCTCTGACTAGCGGGAGGCCAGATACGCAGTATTTT. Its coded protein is CSARALTSGRPDTQYF.